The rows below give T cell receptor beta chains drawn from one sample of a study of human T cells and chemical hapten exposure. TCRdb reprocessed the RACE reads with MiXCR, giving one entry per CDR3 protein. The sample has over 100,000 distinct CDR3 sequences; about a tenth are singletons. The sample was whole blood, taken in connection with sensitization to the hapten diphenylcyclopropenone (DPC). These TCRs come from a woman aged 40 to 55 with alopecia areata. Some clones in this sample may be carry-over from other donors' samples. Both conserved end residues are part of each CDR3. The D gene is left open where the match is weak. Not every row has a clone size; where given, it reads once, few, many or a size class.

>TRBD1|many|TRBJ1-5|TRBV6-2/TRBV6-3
CASRPRTGPLNQPQHF
TGTGCCAGCAGACCTAGGACAGGCCCTCTCAATCAGCCCCAGCATTTT
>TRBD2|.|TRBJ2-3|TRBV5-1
CASMGSGGTDTQYF
TGCGCCAGCATGGGTTCCGGGGGGACAGATACGCAGTATTTT
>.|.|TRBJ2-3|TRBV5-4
CASSLAGAGSTDTQYF
TGTGCCAGCAGCTTGGCCGGGGCAGGAAGCACAGATACGCAGTATTTT
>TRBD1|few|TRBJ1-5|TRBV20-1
CSAPGQGRGQPQHF
TGCAGTGCCCCGGGACAGGGGAGGGGTCAGCCCCAGCATTTT
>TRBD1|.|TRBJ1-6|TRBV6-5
CASSPRDRNNSPLHF
TGTGCCAGCAGTCCGAGGGACAGGAATAATTCACCCCTCCACTTT
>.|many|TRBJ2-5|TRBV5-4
CASTSTLPGGGETQYF
TGTGCCAGCACCTCCACCCTACCGGGGGGCGGGGAGACCCAGTACTTC
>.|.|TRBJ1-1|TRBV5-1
CASSLRQVHTEAFF
TGCGCCAGCAGCTTGAGGCAGGTTCACACTGAAGCTTTCTTT
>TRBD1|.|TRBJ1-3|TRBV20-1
CSASAGQGMPTIYF
TGCAGTGCTTCTGCGGGACAGGGTATGCCCACCATATATTTT
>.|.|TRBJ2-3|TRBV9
CASSVGEGGVEAQYF
TGTGCCAGCAGCGTAGGTGAAGGAGGCGTGGAAGCGCAGTATTTT
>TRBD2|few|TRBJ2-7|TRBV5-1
CASSLAAGRDEQYF
TGCGCCAGCAGCTTGGCAGCAGGGAGGGACGAGCAGTACTTC
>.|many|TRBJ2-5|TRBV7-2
CASSPAAQETQYF
TGTGCCAGCAGCCCGGCCGCTCAAGAGACCCAGTACTTC
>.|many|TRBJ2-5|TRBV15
CATSDAVLAVEETQYF
TGTGCCACCAGCGACGCGGTGCTAGCCGTGGAAGAGACCCAGTACTTC
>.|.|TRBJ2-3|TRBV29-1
CSAGDTQYF
TGCAGCGCCGGGGATACGCAGTATTTT
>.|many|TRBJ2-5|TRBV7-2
CASSLVGGKTQYF
TGTGCCAGCAGCTTAGTAGGGGGGAAGACCCAGTACTTC
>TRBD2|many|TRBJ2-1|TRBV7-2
CASSLARGTRVNEQFF
TGTGCCAGCAGCTTAGCGCGGGGGACTAGGGTTAATGAGCAGTTCTTC
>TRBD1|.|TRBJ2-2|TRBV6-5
CASSTDRVPGELFF
TGTGCCAGCAGTACGGACAGGGTCCCCGGGGAGCTGTTTTTT
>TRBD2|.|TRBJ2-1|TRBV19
CASSIESGGSSYNEQFF
TGTGCCAGTAGTATAGAGTCTGGCGGGAGCTCCTACAATGAGCAGTTCTTC
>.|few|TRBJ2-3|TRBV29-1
CSVSGGRGTDTQYF
TGCAGCGTTTCGGGTGGACGAGGCACAGATACGCAGTATTTT